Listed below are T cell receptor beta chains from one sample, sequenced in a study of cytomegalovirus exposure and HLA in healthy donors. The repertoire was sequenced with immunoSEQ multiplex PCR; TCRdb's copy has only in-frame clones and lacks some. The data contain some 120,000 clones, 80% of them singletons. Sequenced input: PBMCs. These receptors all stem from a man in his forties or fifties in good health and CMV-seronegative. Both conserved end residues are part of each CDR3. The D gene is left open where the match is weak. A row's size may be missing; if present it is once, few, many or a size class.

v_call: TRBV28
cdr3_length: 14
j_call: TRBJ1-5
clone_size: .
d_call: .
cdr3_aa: CASGVGGGDQPQHF
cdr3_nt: TGTGCCAGCGGGGTAGGGGGTGGCGATCAGCCCCAGCATTTT

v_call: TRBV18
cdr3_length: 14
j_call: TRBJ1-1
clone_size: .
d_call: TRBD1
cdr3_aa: CASSQGASNTEALF
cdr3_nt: TGTGCCAGCTCTCAGGGGGCCTCGAACACTGAAGCTTTATTT

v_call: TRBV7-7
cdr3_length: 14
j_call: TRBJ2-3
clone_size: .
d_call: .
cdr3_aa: CASSPSSGTDTQYF
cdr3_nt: TGTGCCAGCAGCCCCTCTAGCGGCACAGATACGCAGTATTTT

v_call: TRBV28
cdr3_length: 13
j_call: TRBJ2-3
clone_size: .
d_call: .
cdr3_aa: CASSSSGSDTQYF
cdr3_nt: TGTGCCAGCAGTTCCTCGGGGTCAGATACGCAGTATTTT

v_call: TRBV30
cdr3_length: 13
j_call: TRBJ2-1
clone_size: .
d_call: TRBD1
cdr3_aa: CAWTGGSHNEQFF
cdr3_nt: TGTGCCTGGACAGGGGGTTCTCACAATGAGCAGTTCTTC

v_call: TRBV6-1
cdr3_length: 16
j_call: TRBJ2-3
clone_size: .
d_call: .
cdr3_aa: CASSGQGRSGTDTQYF
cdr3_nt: TGTGCCAGCAGTGGGCAGGGTCGGTCTGGCACAGATACGCAGTATTTT

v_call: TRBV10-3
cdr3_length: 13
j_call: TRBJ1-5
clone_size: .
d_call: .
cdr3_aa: CAISESINQPQHF
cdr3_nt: TGTGCCATCAGTGAGTCTATAAATCAGCCCCAGCATTTT

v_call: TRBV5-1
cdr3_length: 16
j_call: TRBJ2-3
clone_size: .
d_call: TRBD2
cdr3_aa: CASSDGTSLFTDTQYF
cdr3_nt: TGCGCCAGCAGCGATGGGACTAGCCTCTTCACAGATACGCAGTATTTT

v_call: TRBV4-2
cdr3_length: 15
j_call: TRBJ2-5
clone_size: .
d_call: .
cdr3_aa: CASSQDRQGQETQYF
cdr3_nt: TGTGCCAGCAGCCAAGATCGGCAGGGCCAGGAGACCCAGTACTTC

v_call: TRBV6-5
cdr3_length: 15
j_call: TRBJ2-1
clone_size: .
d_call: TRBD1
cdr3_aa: CASRNTGGSYNEQFF
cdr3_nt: TGTGCCAGCAGGAACACAGGGGGATCCTACAATGAGCAGTTCTTC

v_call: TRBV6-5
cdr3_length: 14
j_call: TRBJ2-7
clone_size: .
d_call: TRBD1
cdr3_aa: CASRLIGQDYEQYF
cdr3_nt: TGTGCCAGCAGACTAATAGGACAGGACTACGAGCAGTACTTC

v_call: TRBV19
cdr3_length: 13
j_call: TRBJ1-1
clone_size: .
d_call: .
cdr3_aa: CASSSPAKQGAFF
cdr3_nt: TGTGCCAGTAGTAGTCCTGCAAAACAGGGAGCTTTCTTT

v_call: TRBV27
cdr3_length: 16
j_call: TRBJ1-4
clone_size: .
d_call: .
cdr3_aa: CASSFTGWRTNEKLFF
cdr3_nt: TGTGCCAGCAGTTTCACAGGGTGGCGGACTAATGAAAAACTGTTTTTT

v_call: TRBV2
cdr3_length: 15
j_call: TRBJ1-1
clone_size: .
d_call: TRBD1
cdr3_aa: CASSGGTGGYTEAFF
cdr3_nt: TGTGCCAGCAGTGGAGGGACAGGGGGGTACACTGAAGCTTTCTTT

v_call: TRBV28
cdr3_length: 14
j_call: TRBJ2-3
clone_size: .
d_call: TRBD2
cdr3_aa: CASSAAGAIDTQYF
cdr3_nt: TGTGCCAGCAGTGCGGCGGGAGCCATAGATACGCAGTATTTT

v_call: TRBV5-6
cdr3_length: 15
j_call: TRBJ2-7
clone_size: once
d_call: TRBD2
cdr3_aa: CASSSGGQRGFEQYF
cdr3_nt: TGTGCCAGCAGCTCGGGGGGCCAGCGGGGGTTCGAGCAGTACTTC

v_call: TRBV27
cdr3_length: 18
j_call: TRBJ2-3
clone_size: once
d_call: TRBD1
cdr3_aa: CASSFQRGTGGPTDTQYF
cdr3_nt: TGTGCCAGCAGTTTTCAAAGGGGAACAGGGGGCCCCACAGATACGCAGTATTTT

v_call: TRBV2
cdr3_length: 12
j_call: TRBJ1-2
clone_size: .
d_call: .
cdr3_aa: CASRGLNYGYTF
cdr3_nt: TGTGCCAGCAGAGGACTTAACTATGGCTACACCTTC

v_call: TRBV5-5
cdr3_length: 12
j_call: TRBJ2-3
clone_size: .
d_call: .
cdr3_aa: CASSTATDTQYF
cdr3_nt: TGTGCCAGCAGCACTGCCACAGATACGCAGTATTTT

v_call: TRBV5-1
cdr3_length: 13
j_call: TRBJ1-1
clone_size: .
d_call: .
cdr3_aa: CASNLAGRTEAFF
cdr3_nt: TGCGCCAGCAACCTTGCAGGGCGCACTGAAGCTTTCTTT

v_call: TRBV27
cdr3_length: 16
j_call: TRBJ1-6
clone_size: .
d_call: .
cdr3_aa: CASSFGGSSYNSPLHF
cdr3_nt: TGTGCCAGCAGTTTTGGCGGGAGCTCCTATAATTCACCCCTCCACTTT

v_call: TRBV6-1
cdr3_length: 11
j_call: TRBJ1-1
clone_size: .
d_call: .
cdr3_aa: CASKNVAEAFF
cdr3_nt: TGTGCCAGCAAGAATGTAGCTGAAGCTTTCTTT

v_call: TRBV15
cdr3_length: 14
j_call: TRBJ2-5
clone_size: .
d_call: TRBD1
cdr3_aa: CATSRDAGGETQYF
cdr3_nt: TGTGCCACCAGCAGAGATGCAGGGGGAGAGACCCAGTACTTC

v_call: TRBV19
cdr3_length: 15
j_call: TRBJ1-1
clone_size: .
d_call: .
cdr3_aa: CASSIAGATNTEAFF
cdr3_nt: TGTGCCAGTAGTATAGCGGGAGCTACTAACACTGAAGCTTTCTTT

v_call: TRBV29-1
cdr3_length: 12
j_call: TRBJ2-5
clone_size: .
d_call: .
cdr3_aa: CSIWAGAETQYF
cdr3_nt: TGCAGCATATGGGCGGGTGCGGAGACCCAGTACTTC

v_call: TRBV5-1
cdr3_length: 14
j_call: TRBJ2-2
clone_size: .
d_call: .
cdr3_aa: CASSLLGRTGELFF
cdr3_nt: TGCGCCAGCAGCTTGTTGGGCCGCACCGGGGAGCTGTTTTTT

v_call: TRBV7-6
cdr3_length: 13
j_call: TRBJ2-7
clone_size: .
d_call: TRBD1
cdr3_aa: CASSRDRAYEQYF
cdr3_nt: TGTGCCAGCAGCCGGGACAGAGCCTACGAGCAGTACTTC

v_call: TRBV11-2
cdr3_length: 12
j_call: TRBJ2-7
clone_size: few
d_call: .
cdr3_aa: CASSLKGDEQYF
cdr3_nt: TGTGCCAGCAGCTTAAAGGGGGACGAGCAGTACTTC

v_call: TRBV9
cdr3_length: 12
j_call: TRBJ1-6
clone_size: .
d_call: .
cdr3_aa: CASSAATGPLHF
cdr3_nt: TGTGCCAGCAGCGCCGCAACAGGACCCCTCCACTTT

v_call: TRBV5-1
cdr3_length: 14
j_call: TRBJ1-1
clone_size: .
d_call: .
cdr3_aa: CASSLVQETPRAFF
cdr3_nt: TGCGCCAGCAGCTTGGTACAGGAAACCCCGCGAGCTTTCTTT

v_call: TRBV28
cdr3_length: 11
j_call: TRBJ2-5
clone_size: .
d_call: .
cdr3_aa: CASSLRETQYF
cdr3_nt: TGTGCCAGCAGTTTGAGGGAGACCCAGTACTTC

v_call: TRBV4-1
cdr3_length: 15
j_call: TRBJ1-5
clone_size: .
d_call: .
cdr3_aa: CASSQGGTYNQPQHF
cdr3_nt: TGCGCCAGCAGCCAAGGGGGGACTTACAATCAGCCCCAGCATTTT

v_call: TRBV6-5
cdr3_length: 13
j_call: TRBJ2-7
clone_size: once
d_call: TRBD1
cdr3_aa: CATRQTGGREQYF
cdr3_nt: TGTGCCACCCGCCAAACAGGGGGTCGGGAGCAGTACTTC

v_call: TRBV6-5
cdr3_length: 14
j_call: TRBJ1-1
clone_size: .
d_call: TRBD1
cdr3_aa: CASRPTGAGTEAFF
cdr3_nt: TGTGCCAGCAGGCCAACAGGGGCTGGCACTGAAGCTTTCTTT

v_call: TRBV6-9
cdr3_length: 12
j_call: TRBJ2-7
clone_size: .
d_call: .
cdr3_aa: CASGGQTYEQYF
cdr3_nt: TGTGCCAGCGGCGGGCAAACCTACGAGCAGTACTTC

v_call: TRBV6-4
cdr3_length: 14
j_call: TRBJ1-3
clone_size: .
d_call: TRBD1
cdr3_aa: CATPGQGAGNTIYF
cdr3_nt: TGTGCCACCCCGGGACAGGGTGCTGGAAACACCATATATTTT

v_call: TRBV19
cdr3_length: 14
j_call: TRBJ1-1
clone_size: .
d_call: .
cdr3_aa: CASSIAGVGTEAFF
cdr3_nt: TGTGCCAGTAGTATAGCCGGGGTGGGCACTGAAGCTTTCTTT

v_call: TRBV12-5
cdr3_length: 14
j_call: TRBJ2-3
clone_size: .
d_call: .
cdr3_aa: CASGLARQADTQYF
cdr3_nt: TGTGCTAGTGGTTTGGCCCGACAGGCGGATACGCAGTATTTT

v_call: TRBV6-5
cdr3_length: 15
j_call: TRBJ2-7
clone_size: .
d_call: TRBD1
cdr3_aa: CASSYSRTGNYEQYF
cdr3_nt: TGTGCCAGCAGTTACTCGCGGACAGGTAACTACGAGCAGTACTTC

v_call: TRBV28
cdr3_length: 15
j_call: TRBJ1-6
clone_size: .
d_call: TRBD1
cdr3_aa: CASSLAGTGDSPLHF
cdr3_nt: TGTGCCAGCAGTTTAGCCGGGACAGGGGATTCACCCCTCCACTTT

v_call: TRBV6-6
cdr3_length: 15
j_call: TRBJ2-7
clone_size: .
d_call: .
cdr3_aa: CASSPTGERGYEQYF
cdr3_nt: TGTGCCAGCAGTCCCACGGGAGAGAGGGGCTACGAGCAGTACTTC

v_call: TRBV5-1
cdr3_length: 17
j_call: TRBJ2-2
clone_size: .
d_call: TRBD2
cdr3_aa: CASSQGLAGGNTGELFF
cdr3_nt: TGCGCCAGCAGCCAGGGACTAGCGGGGGGGAACACCGGGGAGCTGTTTTTT

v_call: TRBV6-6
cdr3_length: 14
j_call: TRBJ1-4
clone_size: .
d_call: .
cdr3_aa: CASSYRQENEKLFF
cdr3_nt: TGTGCCAGCAGTTATAGACAGGAGAATGAAAAACTGTTTTTT

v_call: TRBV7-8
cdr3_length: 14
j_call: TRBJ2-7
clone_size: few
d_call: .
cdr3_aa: CASSQESGMREQYF
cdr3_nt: TGTGCCAGCAGCCAAGAATCAGGGATGAGGGAGCAGTACTTC

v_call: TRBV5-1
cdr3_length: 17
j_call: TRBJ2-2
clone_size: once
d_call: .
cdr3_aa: CASSIQPSGSGTGELFF
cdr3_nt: TGCGCCAGCAGCATCCAGCCTTCAGGGTCGGGCACCGGGGAGCTGTTTTTT

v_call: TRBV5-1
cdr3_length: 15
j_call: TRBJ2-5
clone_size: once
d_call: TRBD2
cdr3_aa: CASSTGTGGKETQYF
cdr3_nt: TGCGCCAGCAGCACTGGGACGGGGGGGAAAGAGACCCAGTACTTC

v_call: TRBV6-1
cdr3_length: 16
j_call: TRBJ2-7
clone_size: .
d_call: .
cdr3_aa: CASSEGRQGRFYEQYF
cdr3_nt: TGTGCCAGCAGTGAAGGGCGGCAGGGGAGATTCTACGAGCAGTACTTC

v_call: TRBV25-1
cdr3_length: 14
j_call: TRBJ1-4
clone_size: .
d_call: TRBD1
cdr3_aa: CASSRDREGEKLFF
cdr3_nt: TGTGCCAGCAGCCGCGACAGGGAAGGAGAAAAACTGTTTTTT

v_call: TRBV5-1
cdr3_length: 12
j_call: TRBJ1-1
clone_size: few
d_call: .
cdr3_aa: CASSLMGPEAFF
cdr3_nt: TGCGCCAGCAGCTTAATGGGCCCTGAAGCTTTCTTT

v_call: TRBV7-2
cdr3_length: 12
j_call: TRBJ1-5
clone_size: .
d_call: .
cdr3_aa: CASSLGGGPQHF
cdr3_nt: TGTGCCAGCAGCTTAGGCGGAGGGCCCCAGCATTTT